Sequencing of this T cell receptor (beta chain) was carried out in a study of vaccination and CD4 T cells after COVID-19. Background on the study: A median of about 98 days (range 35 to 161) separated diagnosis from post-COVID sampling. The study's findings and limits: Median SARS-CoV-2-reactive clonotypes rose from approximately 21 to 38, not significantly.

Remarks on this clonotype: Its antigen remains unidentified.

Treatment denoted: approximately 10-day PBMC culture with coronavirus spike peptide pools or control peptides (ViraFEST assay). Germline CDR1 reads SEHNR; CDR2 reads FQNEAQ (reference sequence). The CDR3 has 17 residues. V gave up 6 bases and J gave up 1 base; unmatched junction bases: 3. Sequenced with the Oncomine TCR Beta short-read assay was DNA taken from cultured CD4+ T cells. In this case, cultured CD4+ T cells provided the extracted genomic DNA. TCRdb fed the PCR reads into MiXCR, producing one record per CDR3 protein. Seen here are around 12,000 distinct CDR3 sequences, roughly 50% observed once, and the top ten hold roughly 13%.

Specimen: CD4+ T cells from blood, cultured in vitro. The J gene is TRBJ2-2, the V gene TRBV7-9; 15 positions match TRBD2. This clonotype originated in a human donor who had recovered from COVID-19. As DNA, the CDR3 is TGTGCCAGCAGTCCGGGACTAGCGGGAGGGAACACCGGGGAGCTGTTTTTT. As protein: CASSPGLAGGNTGELFF.